This T cell receptor (beta chain) was captured in a study of blood T cell repertoires in COVID-19. This clone was observed a few times. Here immunoSEQ multiplex PCR was the method, and the copy in TCRdb shows in-frame clones only, minus some. The data hold around 140,000 clones, with roughly four fifths observed a single time. After removal of 9 bases from V and 6 bases from J, the junction contained 8 bases not matched to a gene. The germline V gene encodes CDR1 MNHEY and CDR2 SVGAGI. The CDR3 covers 14 residues. The rearrangement uses TRBV6-5 and TRBJ1-4; 9 positions match TRBD1. This sequence originates from a man between 40 and 49 years old with acute COVID-19. Sequencing used PBMCs or T cells enriched from blood (not recorded which). CDR3 protein: CARTWDREDEKLFF. DNA of the CDR3: TGTGCCAGGACCTGGGACAGGGAAGATGAAAAACTGTTTTTT.